These 8 T cell receptor beta chains were sequenced from one sample in a study of blood T cells in healthy people across ages (dated by TCRdb to about 2015). The method behind the library was 5' RACE. The sequencing machine was an Illumina HiSeq 2500. A second 7 to 11 cycle PCR used a sample-barcoded 5' primer and a J-beta primer mix. TCRdb itself trimmed the public reads at Q25 with fastp, ran MiXCR and retained productive beta chains. Here each entry gathers all rows of one CDR3 protein and keeps the most common genes and DNA. Within this sample are 450,000 to 700,000 distinct CDR3 sequences, with about 26% of them counted one time only. Approximately 17% of the sample rests with the top ten. Sequencing was done on a sample of blood. These receptors came from a woman aged 70-85 years in good health.

Concerning this clonotype itself: Relative to the germline gene, one junction end is altered; a read error may explain this. This chain connects TRBV6-2 or TRBV6-3 to TRBJ2-3; D is perhaps TRBD1 (6 bases). Germline V gene sequence: CDR1 MNHEY, CDR2 SVGEGT. This CDR3 comprises 17 residues. This chain's CDR3 is CASSSTSLTGSTDTQYF. In DNA, the CDR3 is TGTGCTAGCAGTTCGACGAGCCTAACAGGGAGCACAGATACGCAGTATTTT.

V gene TRBV9 combines with J gene TRBJ2-2; 7 bases fit TRBD1. Trimming removed 4 bases from V and 7 bases from J; junction bases left unmatched: 4. The CDR3 has 13 amino acids. Germline V gene sequence: CDR1 SGDLS, CDR2 YYNGEE. CDR3 in DNA: TGTGCCAGCAGCCCTCGGACAGGCGGGGAGCTGTTTTTT. It is translated as CASSPRTGGELFF.

The chain uses TRBV24-1 and TRBJ2-3; no reliable D call. The CDR3 loop spans 15 amino acids. Germline CDR1 is KGHDR and CDR2 is SFDVKD. V lost 7 bases and J lost 2, with 15 bases in between. CDR3 DNA sequence: TGTGCCACCAGCGCCCCGGGCGGATACACAGATACGCAGTATTTT. Translating gives CATSAPGGYTDTQYF.

This clonotype was seen a handful of times. V and J are TRBV7-9 and TRBJ1-1; D may be TRBD1 (5 bases). CDR3 length equals 15 residues. V was pared by 2 bases and J by 3 bases, with 13 bases between. Germline CDR1 SEHNR, CDR2 FQNEAQ (reference sequence). The CDR3 DNA reads as TGTGCCAGCAGCTTAAATACGGGGGGGGACACTGAAGCTTTCTTT. Residues: CASSLNTGGDTEAFF.

The chain uses TRBV4-1 and TRBJ1-4; possible D gene TRBD1, 5 bases. Germline CDR1 and CDR2: MGHRA and YSYEKL. The V gene lost 4 bases and the J gene lost 8 bases, with 17 bases spanning the gap. The CDR3 contains 15 residues. The CDR3 reads CASSPEGTGSEKLFF. Here the CDR3 DNA reads TGCGCCAGCAGCCCGGAAGGGACTGGAAGCGAAAAACTGTTTTTT.

The chain couples TRBV12-5 to TRBJ2-5; 9 bases are a match to TRBD2. The CDR3 loop spans 16 amino acids. J gave up 4 bases and V 6 bases, and 12 bases lay outside the gene matches. Germline values: CDR1 LGHNT, CDR2 FRNRAP. The CDR3 spells CASGGKASGVRETQYF. In nucleotides, the CDR3 is TGTGCTAGTGGGGGGAAGGCTAGCGGGGTTCGAGAGACCCAGTACTTC.

The chain joins TRBV3-1 to TRBJ2-5, with 9 bases identical to TRBD2. After removal of 3 bases from V and 3 bases from J, the junction contained 14 bases not matched to a gene. The CDR3 length is 18 residues. The germline V gene encodes CDR1 LGHDT and CDR2 YNNKEL (reference sequence). The CDR3 here is CASSHLSGGFLIKETQYF. The CDR3, as DNA: TGTGCCAGCAGCCACCTTAGCGGGGGTTTTTTAATCAAAGAGACCCAGTACTTC.

This clonotype was observed a single time. The rearrangement uses TRBV7-9 and TRBJ2-5, with 7 positions matching TRBD2. Trimming took 5 bases from V and 3 from J; bases not matched to a gene: 6. The V gene's germline CDR1 is SEHNR and CDR2 FQNEAQ (reference sequence). The CDR3 covers 14 residues. The CDR3, as DNA: TGTGCCAGCAGCGCCAGACTAGCAGAAGAGACCCAGTACTTC. Translating it yields CASSARLAEETQYF.